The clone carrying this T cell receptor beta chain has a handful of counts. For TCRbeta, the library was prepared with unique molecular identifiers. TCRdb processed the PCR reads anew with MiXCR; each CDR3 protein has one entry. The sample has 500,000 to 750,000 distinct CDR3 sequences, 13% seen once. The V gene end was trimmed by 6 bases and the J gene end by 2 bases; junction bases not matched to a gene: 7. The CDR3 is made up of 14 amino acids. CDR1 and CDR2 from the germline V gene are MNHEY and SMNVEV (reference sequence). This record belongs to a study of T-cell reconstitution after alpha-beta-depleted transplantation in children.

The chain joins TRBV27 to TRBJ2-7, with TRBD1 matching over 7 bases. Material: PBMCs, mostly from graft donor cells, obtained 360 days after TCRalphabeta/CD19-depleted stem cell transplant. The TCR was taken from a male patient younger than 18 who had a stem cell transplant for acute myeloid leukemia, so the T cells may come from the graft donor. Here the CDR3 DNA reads TGTGCCAGCAGCCCAGGGGGACCAACCTACGAGCAGTACTTC. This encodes CASSPGGPTYEQYF.